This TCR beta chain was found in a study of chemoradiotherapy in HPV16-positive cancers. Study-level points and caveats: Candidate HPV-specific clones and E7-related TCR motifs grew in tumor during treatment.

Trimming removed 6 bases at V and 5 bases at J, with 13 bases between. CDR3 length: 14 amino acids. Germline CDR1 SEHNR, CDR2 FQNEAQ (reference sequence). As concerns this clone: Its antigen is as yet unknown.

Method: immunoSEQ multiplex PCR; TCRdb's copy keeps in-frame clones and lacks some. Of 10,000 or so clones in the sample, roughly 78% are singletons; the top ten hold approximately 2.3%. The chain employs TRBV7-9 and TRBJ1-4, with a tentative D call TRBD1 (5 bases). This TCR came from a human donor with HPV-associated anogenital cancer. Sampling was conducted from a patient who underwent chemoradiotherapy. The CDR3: CASSRGDGNEKLFF. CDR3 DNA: TGTGCCAGCAGTCGAGGGGACGGGAATGAAAAACTGTTTTTT.